These T cell receptor beta chains were read from a single sample in a study of T-cell reconstitution after alpha-beta-depleted transplantation in children. Via MiXCR, TCRdb re-called the PCR reads, giving one row per CDR3 protein. The data hold approximately 800,000 distinct CDR3 sequences, with less than 20% observed a single time. The source material was PBMCs, mostly from graft donor cells, sampled 360 days after TCRalphabeta/CD19-depleted stem cell transplant. The receptors derive from a male patient under 18 who had a stem cell transplant for acute lymphoblastic leukemia, so the T cells may come from the graft donor. Both conserved end residues are trimmed from each CDR3. The order of the fields is J gene, V gene, clone size, CDR3 protein. Clone size is not always given. Where it is, it says once, few, many or a class for expanded clones.

j_gene: TRBJ2-3; v_gene: TRBV7-2; abundance: few; CDR3aa: ASSFRPRDTQY
j_gene: TRBJ1-2; v_gene: TRBV27; abundance: few; CDR3aa: ASSSHGGRDHPGYT
j_gene: TRBJ2-1; v_gene: TRBV2; abundance: .; CDR3aa: ASSEGGGLSPEQF
j_gene: TRBJ2-1; v_gene: TRBV6-2/TRBV6-3; abundance: .; CDR3aa: ASSLTSAFSYNEQF
j_gene: TRBJ2-5; v_gene: TRBV28; abundance: .; CDR3aa: ASSSGQGVRETQY
j_gene: TRBJ1-1; v_gene: TRBV9; abundance: .; CDR3aa: ASSVVGTGKAEAF
j_gene: TRBJ1-1; v_gene: TRBV11-2; abundance: few; CDR3aa: ASSFRRGLNTEAF
j_gene: TRBJ2-2; v_gene: TRBV19; abundance: few; CDR3aa: ASMGQTGELF
j_gene: TRBJ2-3; v_gene: TRBV10-3; abundance: .; CDR3aa: AISESGRSSNTQY
j_gene: TRBJ2-3; v_gene: TRBV5-1; abundance: .; CDR3aa: ASSWDRIGTDTQY
j_gene: TRBJ2-7; v_gene: TRBV3-1; abundance: few; CDR3aa: ASSQALEFYEQY
j_gene: TRBJ2-7; v_gene: TRBV10-2; abundance: few; CDR3aa: ASTPGSNDEQY
j_gene: TRBJ2-4; v_gene: TRBV15; abundance: .; CDR3aa: ATSRERALAKNIQY
j_gene: TRBJ1-1; v_gene: TRBV9; abundance: few; CDR3aa: ASSVEGTHTEAF
j_gene: TRBJ1-2; v_gene: TRBV12-3/TRBV12-4; abundance: few; CDR3aa: ASSLTSLYGYT
j_gene: TRBJ2-1; v_gene: TRBV20-1; abundance: .; CDR3aa: SAPPGASGMGEQF
j_gene: TRBJ2-3; v_gene: TRBV5-1; abundance: .; CDR3aa: ASSSPRGAGLTDTQY
j_gene: TRBJ1-1; v_gene: TRBV9; abundance: few; CDR3aa: ASSVKGFDTEAF
j_gene: TRBJ2-5; v_gene: TRBV4-1; abundance: .; CDR3aa: ASSQQDGMKTQY